The 2 T cell receptor beta chains below all came from one sample that was sequenced in a study of T-cell memory formation after mild COVID-19. TCRdb reprocessed the 5' RACE reads via MiXCR and lists one record per CDR3 protein. The sample carries 65,000 to 90,000 distinct CDR3 sequences, over 11% recorded once. Material: PBMCs or a T cell subset sorted from them (not recorded which). The origin of the receptors is an adult woman who had mild COVID-19 (a few samples of this study predate the infection). Cell type and time point are not known.

The V call is TRBV2, the J call TRBJ2-1; unclear D gene. The CDR3 contains 13 residues. CDR1 is SNHLY and CDR2 is FYNNEI in the germline V gene. Trimming shortened V by 0 bases and J by 10 bases, and 10 bases separated the two germline ends. The CDR3 reads CASSEAPKPEQFF. CDR3 DNA sequence: TGTGCCAGCAGTGAAGCTCCCAAACCCGAGCAGTTCTTC.

The chain joins TRBV6-5 to TRBJ2-1; TRBD2 matches at 8 bases. V lost 4 bases, J lost 0 bases, and 14 bases stayed unmatched. The CDR3 consists of 19 residues. Germline values: CDR1 MNHEY, CDR2 SVGAGI. CDR3 residues: CASSFSAGGSPSSYNEQFF. CDR3 coding DNA: TGTGCCAGCAGTTTCAGCGCGGGAGGATCCCCAAGCTCCTACAATGAGCAGTTCTTC.